The T cell receptor beta chain described here comes from a study of neurological immune-mediated disorders. Findings and limits, study-wide: It was HTLV-1-associated myelopathy that showed the most TCR clonal expansion, while multiple sclerosis showed the least, falling below healthy controls.

This clonotype was seen ten or more times. Its antigen is undetermined. With 10-nucleotide random UMIs included, cDNA was synthesized by 5'RACE. Using its own MiXCR run on the 5' RACE reads, TCRdb lists one record per CDR3 protein. Here the sample spans about 50,000 distinct CDR3 sequences, 10% being singletons. Germline assignment: CDR1 MDHEN and CDR2 SYDVKM. V lost 4 bases to trimming and J lost 0 bases, with 15 bases between them. The CDR3 totals 16 residues. PBMCs stored at -80 C, 2 million in total, were the source of the unsorted libraries. The chain couples TRBV28 to TRBJ2-5; TRBD1 might be the D (6 bases). This sequence was found in a man between 65 and 85 years old with HTLV-1-associated myelopathy (HAM/TSP). The sample comprised PBMCs. CDR3 DNA: TGTGCCAGCAGTTCCCCCCGGACAGCATACCAAGAGACCCAGTACTTC. Protein sequence: CASSSPRTAYQETQYF.